This T cell receptor (beta chain) came from a study of immune cell composition in non-small cell lung cancer. After removal of 7 bases from V and 5 bases from J, the junction contained 11 bases not matched to a gene. The germline V gene encodes CDR1 ENHRY and CDR2 SYGVKD. This CDR3 region has 15 residues. Using immunoSEQ multiplex PCR, the repertoire was profiled, and TCRdb retains in-frame clones only, with some absent. This table has 3,000 or so clones, about 80% appearing once. Normal lung was sampled as far from the tumour as possible, at least 3 cm. Frozen unsorted single-cell suspensions supplied the genomic DNA.

The sequence was obtained from a human donor with non-small cell lung cancer. What was sequenced was non-adjacent lung tissue. The gene calls are TRBV10-3 and TRBJ2-7; 10 nucleotides align to TRBD2. In DNA, the CDR3 is TGTGCCATCAACACTGGGCTAGCGGGAGCCCACGAGCAGTACTTC. Amino acid sequence: CAINTGLAGAHEQYF.